This T cell receptor beta chain was sequenced for a study of T-cell reconstitution after alpha-beta-depleted transplantation in children. Unique molecular identifiers were incorporated during preparation of the TCRbeta library. TCRdb reprocessed the PCR reads with MiXCR, giving one entry per CDR3 protein. This table holds over 45,000 distinct CDR3 sequences, less than 55% found once. Germline CDR1 DFQATT, CDR2 SNEGSKA (reference sequence). V shed 6 bases, J shed 4 bases, and the junction held 6 bases outside the gene matches. CDR3 length: 13 residues. V gene TRBV20-1 combines with J gene TRBJ1-2, with 9 bases identical to TRBD1. The receptor was derived from a male patient aged 10-17 years who had a stem cell transplant for acute lymphoblastic leukemia, so the T cells may come from the graft donor. This specimen was PBMCs, mostly from graft donor cells, taken 360 days after TCRalphabeta/CD19-depleted stem cell transplant. The CDR3 here is CSARTGASYGYTF. CDR3 nucleotide sequence: TGCAGTGCGAGGACAGGGGCCAGCTATGGCTACACCTTC.